The entry below gives a single T cell receptor beta chain sequence along with its context. The data stem from a study of blood T cell repertoires in COVID-19. Libraries were prepared by immunoSEQ multiplex PCR; TCRdb keeps only in-frame clonotypes and omits some of them. The table records 100,000 to 150,000 clones, roughly four fifths of them present only once. The CDR3 totals 13 residues. The germline V gene has CDR1 SGHNT and CDR2 YYREEE (reference sequence). V shed 4 bases and J shed 1 base, with 9 bases lying between them. The chain recombines TRBV5-4 with TRBJ2-7; D is undetermined. Sequenced sample: peripheral blood. This sequence was found in a woman aged 55-70 years with acute or convalescent COVID-19. Here the CDR3 DNA reads TGTGCCAGCAGCCCCTACCTATCCTACGAGCAGTACTTC. Its protein is CASSPYLSYEQYF.